The rows below give T cell receptor beta chains drawn from one sample of a study of T cell repertoires and HLA-DP antigens. Clones were read by immunoSEQ multiplex PCR, and TCRdb kept only the in-frame ones, dropping some. The data contain about 73,000 clones, just under 80% of them singletons. These receptors' targets are unknown. The sample taken for sequencing was CD4+ T cells from PBMCs. The source of these receptors is a man aged 55-75 years in good health and CMV-seronegative. Both conserved end residues are trimmed from each CDR3.

J gene | V gene | CDR3 protein
TRBJ2-3 | TRBV12-5 | ASGSRPGQGVDTQY
TRBJ1-2 | TRBV4-1 | ASSQGAWGYT
TRBJ1-2 | TRBV11-2 | ASSFGREGANYGYT
TRBJ2-2 | TRBV28 | ASREAGAVVTGELF
TRBJ2-5 | TRBV7-2 | ASSPDVGLGKKETQY
TRBJ2-1 | TRBV5-1 | ASSLAGAGGKDEQF
TRBJ1-4 | TRBV30 | AWSVDEKLF
TRBJ2-1 | TRBV11-1 | ASSLGGASREQF
TRBJ2-2 | TRBV7-2 | ASSLGTSGNTGELF
TRBJ1-2 | TRBV6-1 | ASSGSGTRYGYT
TRBJ2-2 | TRBV28 | ASSLLSRGTNTGELF
TRBJ2-7 | TRBV4-3 | ASSQDLGAGDYEQY
TRBJ1-6 | TRBV7-8 | ASSLGQGGLNSPLH
TRBJ1-4 | TRBV18 | ASSRVGEKLF
TRBJ1-1 | TRBV7-8 | ASSPEEARWNTEAF
TRBJ2-7 | TRBV5-6 | ASSPDRGLPPSYEQY
TRBJ1-1 | TRBV7-9 | ASSTDGFGTEAF
TRBJ1-2 | TRBV5-1 | ASSQGGYGYT
TRBJ1-1 | TRBV19 | ASSPPGQGFTEAF
TRBJ2-5 | TRBV7-7 | ASSSNPGQETQY
TRBJ1-2 | TRBV9 | ASSVAEISMGGYT
TRBJ1-2 | TRBV7-2 | ASRTQGASYGYT
TRBJ2-7 | TRBV7-6 | ASSLGVQGPYEQY
TRBJ2-1 | TRBV5-4 | ASSPDRGTYNEQF
TRBJ2-2 | TRBV10-1 | ASSRFPHLAGDIGGELF
TRBJ1-1 | TRBV15 | ATIEVEGTEAF
TRBJ1-2 | TRBV5-8 | ASNTGTVYGYT
TRBJ2-1 | TRBV11-3 | ASSLDRDGGANNEQF
TRBJ1-1 | TRBV28 | ASSPAGTGGNTEAF
TRBJ1-6 | TRBV6-5 | ASSSRTGLTPLH
TRBJ2-7 | TRBV5-1 | ASSLAGAYSYEQY
TRBJ2-2 | TRBV7-8 | ASRQGGSTGELF
TRBJ2-4 | TRBV18 | ASSQGVSQAKNIQY
TRBJ2-7 | TRBV2 | ASRSGGSSYEQY
TRBJ2-2 | TRBV7-2 | ASSLSRPENTGELF
TRBJ2-2 | TRBV2 | ASSERPLTGELF
TRBJ2-7 | TRBV20-1 | SARGEYEQY
TRBJ1-1 | TRBV5-1 | ASSHRQGRDTEAF
TRBJ2-7 | TRBV9 | ASSADSQGEQY
TRBJ2-7 | TRBV6-6 | ASSKDRGREQY
TRBJ1-6 | TRBV5-5 | ASTQTQGASSSYNSPLH
TRBJ2-3 | TRBV30 | ACRAQRMDTQY
TRBJ1-1 | TRBV5-1 | ASSLEGSEAF
TRBJ2-3 | TRBV5-1 | ASSLGGEGTDTQY
TRBJ1-1 | TRBV29-1 | SGGQGPASPEAF
TRBJ2-3 | TRBV7-2 | ASSLESLAGTGPQY
TRBJ2-7 | TRBV13 | ASSLYRAHGGISGGHEQY
TRBJ2-4 | TRBV6-1 | ASSEGTGLNIQY
TRBJ2-5 | TRBV19 | ASSIVSGIGETQY
TRBJ1-2 | TRBV7-9 | ASSLDQGGYT
TRBJ2-1 | TRBV7-3 | ASSSSGIYNEQF
TRBJ2-1 | TRBV27 | ARENGTSGEHSYNEQF